This T cell receptor beta chain was identified during a study of cytomegalovirus exposure and HLA in healthy donors. Study-level background: In a previous analysis, approximately 110 million unique TCR beta sequences were found from 170 million or so T cells. Within the Caucasian-associated ancestry cluster were around 80% of the roughly 400 genotyped donors.

A multiplex PCR was run with 60 Vbeta primers and 13 Jbeta primers. Authors' data handling: Unique TCR beta chains numbered about 72 million in a later analysis, with about 11 million shared. Method: immunoSEQ multiplex PCR; TCRdb's copy keeps in-frame clones and lacks some. D and trimming were read from the DNA, whereas the V and J calls and clone size are those reported in that table. The data show approximately 83,000 clones, more than 75% seen once. Study-wide findings and caveats: An analysis that was carried out later associated 15,000 to 20,000 TCR beta sequences with HLA alleles at 0.05 false discovery rate.

Comments on this clone: The target antigen is unknown.

The CDR3 extends over 17 amino acids. The V gene's germline CDR1 is SGHDN and CDR2 FVKESK. Trimming removed 0 bases from V and 3 bases from J, with 17 bases in between. The rearrangement links TRBV14 to TRBJ2-5; D gene uncertain. The clonotype was recovered from a man between 18 and 29 years old in good health and CMV-seronegative. The sequenced sample consisted of PBMCs. CDR3 sequence reads: CASSQETRTNLEETQYF. Here the CDR3 DNA reads TGTGCCAGCAGCCAAGAAACCAGAACTAACCTAGAAGAGACCCAGTACTTC.